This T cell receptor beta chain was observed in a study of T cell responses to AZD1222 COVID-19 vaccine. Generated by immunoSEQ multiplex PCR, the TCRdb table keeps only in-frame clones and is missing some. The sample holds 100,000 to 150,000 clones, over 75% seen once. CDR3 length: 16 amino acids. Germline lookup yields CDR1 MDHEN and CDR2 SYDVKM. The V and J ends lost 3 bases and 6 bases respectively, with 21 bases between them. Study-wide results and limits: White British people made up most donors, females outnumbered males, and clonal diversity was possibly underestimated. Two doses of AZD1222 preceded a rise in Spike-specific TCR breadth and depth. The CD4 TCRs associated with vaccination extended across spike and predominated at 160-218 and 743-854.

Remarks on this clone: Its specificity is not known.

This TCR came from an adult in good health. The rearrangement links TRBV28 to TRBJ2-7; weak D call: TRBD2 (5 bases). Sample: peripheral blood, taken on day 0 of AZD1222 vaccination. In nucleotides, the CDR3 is TGTGCCAGCAGTTTTAGGTTTAGAGGGTTTTTGGGCGAGCAGTACTTC. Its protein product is CASSFRFRGFLGEQYF.